These 24 T cell receptor beta chains share one sample of origin, sequenced in a study of tumour-infiltrating T cells in Burkitt lymphoma. Generated by immunoSEQ multiplex PCR, the TCRdb table keeps only in-frame clones and is missing some. The data hold around 50,000 clones, with roughly 30% observed a single time. Specimen: tumor tissue. These receptors came from a human donor with Burkitt lymphoma.

This chain uses TRBV7-9 with TRBJ1-1; D is unresolved. The CDR3 length is 15 residues. Germline CDR1 and CDR2: SEHNR and FQNEAQ (reference sequence). The germline V and J ends were trimmed by 5 bases and 3 bases, with 16 bases remaining between them. The chain's CDR3 is CASSPARIVDTEAFF. As DNA, the CDR3 is TGTGCCAGCAGCCCGGCCCGCATCGTGGACACTGAAGCTTTCTTT.

A few counts support this clone. This chain joins TRBV5-4 and TRBJ1-6, with 10 bases lining up with TRBD1. Trimming at V came to 3 bases and at J to 8 bases, leaving 8 bases not matched to a gene. This CDR3 contains 16 residues. Germline V lookup: CDR1 SGHNT, CDR2 YYREEE (reference sequence). As DNA, the CDR3 is TGTGCCAGCAGCTCTCATACCGGGACAGGGGATTCACCCCTCCACTTT. Translation gives CASSSHTGTGDSPLHF.

This chain uses TRBV19 with TRBJ1-2; 7 bases are a match to TRBD1. The CDR3 totals 13 residues. The V and J ends lost 4 bases and 7 bases, in that order; junction bases with no gene match: 6. Germline lookup yields CDR1 LNHDA and CDR2 SQIVND (reference sequence). CDR3 amino acids: CASSTPGGRGYTF. CDR3 DNA sequence: TGTGCCAGTAGTACACCAGGGGGTCGTGGCTACACCTTC. Complete variable domain (other parts from reference TRBV19 and TRBJ1-2): DGGITQSPKYLFRKEGQNVTLSCEQNLNHDAMYWYRQDPGQGLRLIYYSQIVNDFQKGDIAEGYSVSREKKESFPLTVTSAQKNPTAFYLCASSTPGGRGYTFGSGTRLTVV.

This clone appeared a few times. V is TRBV7-6 and J is TRBJ2-2, with TRBD1 matching over 8 bases. The germline gives CDR1 SGHVS, CDR2 FNYEAQ. V gave up 1 base and J gave up 5 bases; unmatched junction bases: 3. This CDR3 is built from 15 residues. The DNA for the CDR3 is TGTGCCAGCAGCTTAGGGACAGGGTGGACCGGGGAGCTGTTTTTT. This codes for CASSLGTGWTGELFF.

The V and J genes are TRBV4-3 and TRBJ2-1; 8 bases map to TRBD2. The germline V gene encodes CDR1 LGHNA and CDR2 YSLEER. This CDR3 has 15 residues. After removal of 1 base from V and 7 bases from J, the junction contained 6 bases not matched to a gene. The CDR3 is CASSQAPGGHNEQFF. CDR3 sequence (DNA): TGCGCCAGCAGCCAAGCTCCGGGGGGGCATAATGAGCAGTTCTTC.

The chain uses TRBV18 and TRBJ1-4, with a possible D match to TRBD1 (5 bases). CDR1 is KGHSH, CDR2 LQKENI, per germline. This CDR3 comprises 16 residues. V lost 5 bases and J 2 bases, leaving 15 bases between the germline ends. Here the CDR3 reads CASSSGLPGTNEKLFF. In DNA form, the CDR3 reads TGTGCCAGCTCATCGGGACTCCCGGGGACTAATGAAAAACTGTTTTTT.

This clone has just a few counts. The chain recombines TRBV5-1 with TRBJ1-4; D not resolved. CDR3 size: 14 residues. V was clipped by 2 bases and J by 10 bases, with 15 bases between them. In germline, CDR1 is SGHRS, CDR2 YFSETQ. The CDR3 DNA reads as TGCGCCAGCAGCTTCGGAAATCCCGATAGAAAACTGTTTTTT. The encoded protein is CASSFGNPDRKLFF.

The sample holds a few counts of this clone. This chain joins TRBV14 and TRBJ2-3, with TRBD2 matching 11 bases. There are 14 residues in the CDR3. The V segment lost 4 bases and the J segment 7 bases; nucleotides outside the gene matches: 4. In germline, CDR1 is SGHDN, CDR2 FVKESK. In DNA, the CDR3 is TGTGCCAGCAGCCTAGCGGGGGGGCGATATACGCAGTATTTT. It translates to CASSLAGGRYTQYF.

The J gene is TRBJ2-7, the V gene TRBV29-1; D gene unclear. The CDR3 contains 15 residues. Germline CDR1 SQVTM, CDR2 ANQGSEA. V shed 6 bases and J shed 2 bases, with 20 bases lying between them. The CDR3 region is CSVKTALPGTYEQYF. The CDR3 DNA sequence: TGCAGCGTGAAAACAGCGCTCCCTGGGACCTACGAGCAGTACTTC.

V is TRBV5-1 and J is TRBJ2-2; 9 bases are a match to TRBD2. V gave up 4 bases and J gave up 5 bases; unmatched junction bases: 18. Germline V lookup: CDR1 SGHRS, CDR2 YFSETQ. This CDR3 spans 19 amino acids. DNA for the CDR3: TGCGCCAGCAGCCCGAAAGGCGGGGGGGCCGGTGGTCGAACCGGGGAGCTGTTTTTT. Its translation is CASSPKGGGAGGRTGELFF.

The rearrangement links TRBV19 to TRBJ2-4; tentative D call: TRBD1 (6 bases). The V end was cut by 4 bases, the J end by 7 bases, with 8 bases between. The V gene's germline CDR1 is LNHDA and CDR2 SQIVND (reference sequence). The CDR3 loop spans 12 amino acids. This CDR3 reads CASSTTGNIQYF. In DNA, the CDR3 is TGTGCCAGTAGTACAACAGGGAACATTCAGTACTTC.

The chain links TRBV19 to TRBJ1-1; D call uncertain. Germline CDR1 and CDR2: LNHDA and SQIVND (reference sequence). This CDR3 comprises 14 residues. V lost 1 base to trimming and J lost 6 bases, with 12 bases between them. The CDR3, as DNA: TGTGCCAGTAGTATAGCCCCCCTCTTCGCTGAAGCTTTCTTT. Translated, it gives CASSIAPLFAEAFF.

This clone was counted a few times. This chain connects TRBV7-2 to TRBJ1-1; D might be TRBD1 (6 bases). The CDR3 runs 17 residues. The V and J ends lost 1 base and 2 bases respectively, with 17 bases between them. The V gene's germline CDR1 is SGHTA and CDR2 FQGNSA. The CDR3 nucleotides read TGTGCCAGCAGCTTAGTCACGGGGGCGAACCTAAACACTGAAGCTTTCTTT. Amino acid sequence: CASSLVTGANLNTEAFF.

The chain links TRBV9 to TRBJ2-5, with 13 bases that match TRBD2. CDR1 and CDR2 (germline): SGDLS, YYNGEE. Losses at the gene ends were 5 bases for V and 1 base for J; bases not matched to a gene: 5. There are 16 residues in the CDR3. CDR3 in amino acids: CASRGRTSGGQETQYF. The CDR3 nucleotides read TGTGCCAGCAGAGGCAGGACTAGCGGGGGCCAAGAGACCCAGTACTTC.

This clone has only a few counts. V gene TRBV7-2 combines with J gene TRBJ1-2; D might be TRBD1 (6 bases). V lost 2 bases, J lost 4 bases, and 11 bases lay in between. The germline CDR1 and CDR2 sequences are SGHTA and FQGNSA. The CDR3 length is 14 residues. DNA for the CDR3: TGTGCCAGCAGCTTACCAGGGGCGGGCTATGGCTACACCTTC. Its translation: CASSLPGAGYGYTF.

This clone was seen more than once but under ten times. The rearrangement links TRBV7-9 to TRBJ2-5; weak D call: TRBD2 (5 bases). The V gene lost 0 bases and the J gene lost 2 bases, with 7 bases spanning the gap. Germline CDR1 is SEHNR and CDR2 is FQNEAQ (reference sequence). The CDR3 length is 14 residues. The chain's CDR3 is CASSLAREQETQYF. As DNA, the CDR3 is TGTGCCAGCAGCTTAGCGAGGGAGCAAGAGACCCAGTACTTC.

In this sample, this clone turned up a few times. The chain has TRBV6-1 and TRBJ1-6; a possible D gene is TRBD1 (5 bases). The germline CDR1 and CDR2 sequences are MNHNS and SASEGT. Trimming removed 6 bases from V and 7 bases from J, with 13 bases in between. The CDR3 contains 14 residues. CDR3 nucleotides: TGTGCCAGCAGCAACTTGAGGGGAAATTCACCCCTCCACTTT. Its translation is CASSNLRGNSPLHF.

The V and J genes are TRBV19 and TRBJ1-6; D might be TRBD1 (6 bases). The length of the CDR3 is 15 residues. Germline V gene sequence: CDR1 LNHDA, CDR2 SQIVND (reference sequence). Trimming shortened V by 3 bases and J by 8 bases, and 14 bases separated the two germline ends. The CDR3 nucleotides read TGTGCCAGTAGTATGCGGGGGCTAGGACATTCACCCCTCCACTTT. Its translation: CASSMRGLGHSPLHF.

The chain couples TRBV5-1 to TRBJ2-2; unclear D gene. This CDR3 is 14 amino acids long. CDR1 and CDR2 from the germline V gene are SGHRS and YFSETQ. Trimming took 1 base from V and 7 from J, leaving 11 bases between them. The CDR3 region has the DNA TGCGCCAGCAGCTTGCTTACAGCTCACGGGGAGCTGTTTTTT. It is translated as CASSLLTAHGELFF.

The genes are TRBV27 and TRBJ1-2; the match to TRBD1 covers 7 bases. Losses at the gene ends were 6 bases for V and 1 base for J; bases not matched to a gene: 5. This CDR3 has 14 residues. The germline V gene has CDR1 MNHEY and CDR2 SMNVEV (reference sequence). CDR3 in DNA: TGTGCCAGCAGCCCCGGGACAGTTAACTATGGCTACACCTTC. It codes for CASSPGTVNYGYTF.

There are a few counts of this clone. The rearrangement joins TRBV9 to TRBJ1-2; D may be TRBD1 (5 bases). Germline V CDR1 and CDR2: SGDLS, YYNGEE. This CDR3 is built from 13 residues. The ends were cut back, 5 bases at V and 6 bases at J, with 14 bases in the middle. CDR3 sequence: CASSRPGTDGYTF. CDR3 nucleotides: TGTGCCAGCAGTCGTCCGGGGACGGATGGCTACACCTTC.

This clone has more than one count but fewer than ten. This chain connects TRBV19 to TRBJ1-4, with D possibly matching TRBD1 (5 bases). Trimming took 9 bases from V and 13 from J, leaving 9 bases between them. CDR1 is LNHDA and CDR2 is SQIVND in the germline V gene (reference sequence). There are 9 residues in the CDR3. The CDR3 coding sequence is TGTGCCAGCCGACAGAGACTGTTTTTT. This translates into CASRQRLFF.

The V and J genes are TRBV9 and TRBJ1-1; 8 nucleotides match TRBD1. Germline V gene sequence: CDR1 SGDLS, CDR2 YYNGEE. The CDR3 spans 15 residues. The J segment lost 0 bases and the V segment lost 0 bases, leaving 1 base of the junction unmatched. The chain's CDR3 is CASSVGGQVNTEAFF. DNA of the CDR3: TGTGCCAGCAGCGTAGGGGGACAGGTGAACACTGAAGCTTTCTTT.

The CDR3 spells CASSQVGGEQETQYF. The CDR3 coding sequence is TGCGCCAGCAGCCAAGTGGGAGGGGAGCAAGAGACCCAGTACTTC. The V and J genes are TRBV4-1 and TRBJ2-5; 7 nucleotides agree with TRBD2. The CDR3 consists of 15 residues. J lost 2 bases, V lost 1 base, and 4 bases had no gene match. CDR1 is MGHRA and CDR2 is YSYEKL in the germline V gene.